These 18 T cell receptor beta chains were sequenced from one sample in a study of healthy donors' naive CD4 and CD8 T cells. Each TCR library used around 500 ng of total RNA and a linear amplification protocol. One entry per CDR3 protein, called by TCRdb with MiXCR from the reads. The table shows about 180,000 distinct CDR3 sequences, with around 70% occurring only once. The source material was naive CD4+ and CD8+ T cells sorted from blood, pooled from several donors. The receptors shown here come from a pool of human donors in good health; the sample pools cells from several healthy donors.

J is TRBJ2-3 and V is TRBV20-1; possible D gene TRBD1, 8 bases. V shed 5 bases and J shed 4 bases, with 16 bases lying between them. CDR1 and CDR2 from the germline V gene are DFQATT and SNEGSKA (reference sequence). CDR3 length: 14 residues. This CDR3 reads CSAPDRGGSDTQYF. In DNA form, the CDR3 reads TGCAGTGCTCCCGACAGGGGAGGGTCAGATACGCAGTATTTT.

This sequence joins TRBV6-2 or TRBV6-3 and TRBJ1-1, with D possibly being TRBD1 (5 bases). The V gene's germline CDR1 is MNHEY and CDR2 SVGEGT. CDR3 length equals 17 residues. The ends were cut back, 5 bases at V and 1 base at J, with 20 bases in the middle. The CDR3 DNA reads TGTGCCAGCAGTAATCCCACGGGGCGGACGGAGAACACTGAAGCTTTCTTT. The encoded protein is CASSNPTGRTENTEAFF.

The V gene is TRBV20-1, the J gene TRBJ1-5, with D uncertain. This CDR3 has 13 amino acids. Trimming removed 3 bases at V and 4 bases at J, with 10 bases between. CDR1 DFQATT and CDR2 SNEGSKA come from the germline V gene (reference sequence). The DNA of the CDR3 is TGCAGTGCTAGTGCAGGAGGAAATCAGCCCCAGCATTTT. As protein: CSASAGGNQPQHF.

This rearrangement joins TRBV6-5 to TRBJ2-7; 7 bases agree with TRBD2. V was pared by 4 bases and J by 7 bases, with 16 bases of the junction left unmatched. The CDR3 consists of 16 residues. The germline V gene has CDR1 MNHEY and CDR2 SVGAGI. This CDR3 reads CASSSLNPGLEPEQYF. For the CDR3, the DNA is TGTGCCAGCAGTTCCCTTAACCCCGGACTAGAACCGGAGCAGTACTTC.

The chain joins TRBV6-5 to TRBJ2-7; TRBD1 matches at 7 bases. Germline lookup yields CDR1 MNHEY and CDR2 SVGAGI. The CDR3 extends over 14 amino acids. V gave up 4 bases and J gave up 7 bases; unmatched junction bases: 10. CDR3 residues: CASSWASRGKEQYF. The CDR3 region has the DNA TGTGCCAGCAGTTGGGCTAGCAGGGGGAAGGAGCAGTACTTC.

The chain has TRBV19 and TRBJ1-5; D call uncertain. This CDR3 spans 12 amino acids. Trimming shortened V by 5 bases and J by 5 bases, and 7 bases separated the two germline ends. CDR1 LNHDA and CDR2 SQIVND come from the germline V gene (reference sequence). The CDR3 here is CASSYLDQPQHF. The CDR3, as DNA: TGTGCCAGTAGTTATCTGGATCAGCCCCAGCATTTT.

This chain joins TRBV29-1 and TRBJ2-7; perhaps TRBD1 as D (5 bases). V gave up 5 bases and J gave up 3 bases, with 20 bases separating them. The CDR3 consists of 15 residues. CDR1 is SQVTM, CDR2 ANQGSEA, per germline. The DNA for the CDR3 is TGCAGCGTTCTAAAGGCCCAGGACATAGGCTACGAGCAGTACTTC. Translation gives CSVLKAQDIGYEQYF.

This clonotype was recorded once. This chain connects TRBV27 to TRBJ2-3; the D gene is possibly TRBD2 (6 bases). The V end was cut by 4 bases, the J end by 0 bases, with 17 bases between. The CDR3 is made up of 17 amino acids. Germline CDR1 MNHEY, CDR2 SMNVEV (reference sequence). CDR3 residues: CASSSLRGTGSTDTQYF. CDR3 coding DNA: TGTGCCAGCAGTTCCCTCCGGGGGACGGGGAGCACAGATACGCAGTATTTT.

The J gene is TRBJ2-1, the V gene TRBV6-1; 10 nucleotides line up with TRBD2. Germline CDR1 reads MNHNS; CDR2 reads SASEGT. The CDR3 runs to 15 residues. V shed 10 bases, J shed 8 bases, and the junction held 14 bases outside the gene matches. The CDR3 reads CANSQLAGSGDEQFF. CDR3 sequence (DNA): TGTGCCAACTCACAACTAGCGGGGTCGGGAGATGAGCAGTTCTTC.

The CDR3: CSVVSSRINEQFF. DNA of the CDR3: TGCAGCGTTGTGAGTTCGCGGATCAATGAGCAGTTCTTC. The chain joins TRBV29-1 to TRBJ2-1; D call uncertain. From germline, CDR1 is SQVTM and CDR2 ANQGSEA. The CDR3 has 13 amino acids. Trimming took 4 bases from V and 6 from J, leaving 13 bases between them.

CDR3 nucleotide sequence: TGTGCCATCAGCCTAGCGGGAGACTCCTACGAGCAGTACTTC. Translation gives CAISLAGDSYEQYF. The rearrangement uses TRBV10-3 and TRBJ2-7; 10 bases are a match to TRBD2. The CDR3 extends over 14 amino acids. The ends lost 6 bases at V and 0 bases at J; junction bases unmatched: 2. Germline CDR1 reads ENHRY; CDR2 reads SYGVKD.

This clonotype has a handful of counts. Written as DNA, the CDR3 is TGCAGCGTCGCCCTTACCGGGCAAGGTTCACCCCTCCACTTT. The encoded protein is CSVALTGQGSPLHF. The gene calls are TRBV29-1 and TRBJ1-6; D is unclear. Germline V gene sequence: CDR1 SQVTM, CDR2 ANQGSEA. The CDR3 covers 14 residues. Trimming left V 6 bases short and J 9 bases short, with 18 bases between.

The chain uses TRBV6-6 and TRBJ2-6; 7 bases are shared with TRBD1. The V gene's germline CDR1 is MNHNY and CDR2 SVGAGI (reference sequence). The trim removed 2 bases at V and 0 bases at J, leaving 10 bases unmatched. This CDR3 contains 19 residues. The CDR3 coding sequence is TGTGCCAGCAGTTACAGCTGGGGCAGGGGGAACTCTGGGGCCAACGTCCTGACTTTC. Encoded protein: CASSYSWGRGNSGANVLTF.

CDR3 DNA sequence: TGCAGCGTTGAAGTTGTGGGTGGCTACACCTTC. Translating gives CSVEVVGGYTF. V usage is TRBV29-1 and J usage is TRBJ1-2; D gene uncertain. The V gene lost 1 base and the J gene lost 7 bases, with 7 bases spanning the gap. Germline V gene lookup returns CDR1 SQVTM and CDR2 ANQGSEA. This CDR3 spans 11 amino acids. Full variable domain (missing parts from reference TRBV29-1 and TRBJ1-2): SAVISQKPSRDICQRGTSLTIQCQVDSQVTMMFWYRQQPGQSLTLIATANQGSEATYESGFVIDKFPISRPNLTFSTLTVSNMSPEDSSIYLCSVEVVGGYTFGSGTRLTVV.

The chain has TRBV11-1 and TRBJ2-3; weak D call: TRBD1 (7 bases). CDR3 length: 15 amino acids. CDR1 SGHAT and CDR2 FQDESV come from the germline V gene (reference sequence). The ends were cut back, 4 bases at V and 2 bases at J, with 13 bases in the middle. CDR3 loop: CASSSSGGTTDTQYF. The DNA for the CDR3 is TGTGCCAGCAGCTCTTCAGGGGGGACCACAGATACGCAGTATTTT.

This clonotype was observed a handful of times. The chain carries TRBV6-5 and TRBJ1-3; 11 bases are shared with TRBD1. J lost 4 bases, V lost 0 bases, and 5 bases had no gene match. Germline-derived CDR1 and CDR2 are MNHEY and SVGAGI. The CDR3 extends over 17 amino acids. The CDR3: CASSYSSDRGRGNTIYF. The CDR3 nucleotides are TGTGCCAGCAGTTACTCCTCGGACAGGGGGCGAGGAAACACCATATATTTT.

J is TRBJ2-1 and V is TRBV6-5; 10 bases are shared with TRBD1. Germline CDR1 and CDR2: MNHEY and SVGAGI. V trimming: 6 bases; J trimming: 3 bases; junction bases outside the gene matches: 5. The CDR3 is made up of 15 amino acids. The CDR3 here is CASRPRTGGYNEQFF. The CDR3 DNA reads TGTGCCAGCAGGCCCCGGACAGGGGGCTACAATGAGCAGTTCTTC.

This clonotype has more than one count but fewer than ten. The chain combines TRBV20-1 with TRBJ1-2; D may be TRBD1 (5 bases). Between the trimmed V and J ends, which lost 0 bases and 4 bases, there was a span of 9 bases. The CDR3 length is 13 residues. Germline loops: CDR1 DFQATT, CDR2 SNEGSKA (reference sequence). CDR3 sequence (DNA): TGCAGTGCTAGAGATGTGCAGGGCTATGGCTACACCTTC. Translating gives CSARDVQGYGYTF.